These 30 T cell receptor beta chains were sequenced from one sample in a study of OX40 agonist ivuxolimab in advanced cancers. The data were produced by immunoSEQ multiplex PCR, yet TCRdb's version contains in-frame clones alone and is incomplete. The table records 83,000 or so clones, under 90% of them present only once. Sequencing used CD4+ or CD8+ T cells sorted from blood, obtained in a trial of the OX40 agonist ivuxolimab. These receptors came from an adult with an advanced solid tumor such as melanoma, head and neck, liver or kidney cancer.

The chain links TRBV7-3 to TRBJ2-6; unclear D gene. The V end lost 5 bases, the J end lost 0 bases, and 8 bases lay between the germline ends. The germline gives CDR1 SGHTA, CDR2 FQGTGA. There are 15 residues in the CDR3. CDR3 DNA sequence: TGTGCCAGCAGCCCTGCCCGCTCTGGGGCCAACGTCCTGACTTTC. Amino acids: CASSPARSGANVLTF.

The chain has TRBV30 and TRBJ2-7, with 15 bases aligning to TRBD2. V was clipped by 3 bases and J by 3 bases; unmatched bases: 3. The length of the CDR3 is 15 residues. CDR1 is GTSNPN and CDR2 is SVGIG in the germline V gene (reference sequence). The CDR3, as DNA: TGTGCCTGGAGCAAGGGACTAGCGGGGGGCTACGAGCAGTACTTC. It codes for CAWSKGLAGGYEQYF.

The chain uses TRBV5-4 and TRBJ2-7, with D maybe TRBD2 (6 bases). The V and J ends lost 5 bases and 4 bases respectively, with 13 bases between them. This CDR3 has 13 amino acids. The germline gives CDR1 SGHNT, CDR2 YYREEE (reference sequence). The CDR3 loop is CASSFGGAYEQYF. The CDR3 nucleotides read TGTGCCAGCAGTTTCGGGGGAGCGTACGAGCAGTACTTC. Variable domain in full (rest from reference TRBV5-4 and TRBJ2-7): ETGVTQSPTHLIKTRGQQVTLRCSSQSGHNTVSWYQQALGQGPQFIFQYYREEENGRGNFPPRFSGLQFPNYSSELNVNALELDDSALYLCASSFGGAYEQYFGPGTRLTVT.

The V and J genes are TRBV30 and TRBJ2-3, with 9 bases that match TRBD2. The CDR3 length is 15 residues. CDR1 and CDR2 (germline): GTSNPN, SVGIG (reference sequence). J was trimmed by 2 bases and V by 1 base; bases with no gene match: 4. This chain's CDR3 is CAWSARGGDTDTQYF. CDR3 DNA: TGTGCCTGGAGTGCTCGCGGGGGGGACACAGATACGCAGTATTTT.

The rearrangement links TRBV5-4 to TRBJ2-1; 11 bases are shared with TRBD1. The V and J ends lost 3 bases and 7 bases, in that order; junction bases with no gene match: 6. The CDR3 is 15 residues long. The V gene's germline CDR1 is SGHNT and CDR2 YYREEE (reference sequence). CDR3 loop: CASSSPGQGDNEQFF. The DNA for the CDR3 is TGTGCCAGCAGCTCTCCGGGACAGGGGGATAATGAGCAGTTCTTC.

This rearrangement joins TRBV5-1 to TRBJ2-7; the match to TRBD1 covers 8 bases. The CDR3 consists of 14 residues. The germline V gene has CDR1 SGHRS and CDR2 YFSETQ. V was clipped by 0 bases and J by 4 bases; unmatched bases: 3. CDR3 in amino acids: CASSLGQGAYEQYF. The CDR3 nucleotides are TGCGCCAGCAGCTTGGGGCAGGGGGCTTACGAGCAGTACTTC.

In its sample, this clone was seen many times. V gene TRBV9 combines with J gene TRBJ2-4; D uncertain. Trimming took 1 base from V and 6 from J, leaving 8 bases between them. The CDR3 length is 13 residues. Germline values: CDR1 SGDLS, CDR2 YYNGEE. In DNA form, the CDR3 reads TGTGCCAGCAGCGTACAGAAGGGAAACATTCAGTACTTC. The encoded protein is CASSVQKGNIQYF.

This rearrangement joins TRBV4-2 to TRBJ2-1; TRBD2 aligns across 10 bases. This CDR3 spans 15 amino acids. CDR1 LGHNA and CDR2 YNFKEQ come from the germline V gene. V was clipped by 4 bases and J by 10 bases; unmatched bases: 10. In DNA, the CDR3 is TGTGCCAGCAGCCTAGATCGGACTAGCGGCAAAGAGCAGTTCTTC. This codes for CASSLDRTSGKEQFF.

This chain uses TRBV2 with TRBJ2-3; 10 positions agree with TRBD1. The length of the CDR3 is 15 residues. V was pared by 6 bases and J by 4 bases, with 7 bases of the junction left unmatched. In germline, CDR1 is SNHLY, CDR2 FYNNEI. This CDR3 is CASSQDRGRPDTQYF. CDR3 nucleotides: TGTGCCAGCAGCCAAGACAGGGGGCGCCCAGATACGCAGTATTTT.

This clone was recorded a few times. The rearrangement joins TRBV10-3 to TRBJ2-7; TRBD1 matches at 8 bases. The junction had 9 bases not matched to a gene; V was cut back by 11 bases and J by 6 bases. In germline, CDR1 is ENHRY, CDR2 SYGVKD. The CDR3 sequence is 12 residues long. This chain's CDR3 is CAVTGTGSEQYF. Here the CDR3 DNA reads TGTGCCGTGACCGGGACAGGCTCCGAGCAGTACTTC.

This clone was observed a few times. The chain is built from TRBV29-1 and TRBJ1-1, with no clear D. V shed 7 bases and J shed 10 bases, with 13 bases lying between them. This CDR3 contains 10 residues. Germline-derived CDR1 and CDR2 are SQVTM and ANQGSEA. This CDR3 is CSALEPGAFF. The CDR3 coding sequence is TGCAGCGCCCTCGAGCCCGGAGCTTTCTTT.

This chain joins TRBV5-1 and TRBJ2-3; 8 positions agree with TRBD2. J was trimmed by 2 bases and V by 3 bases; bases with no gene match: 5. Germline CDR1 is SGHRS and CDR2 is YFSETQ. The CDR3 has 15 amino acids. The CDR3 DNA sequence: TGCGCCAGCAGCTCACTAGCGGACAACACAGATACGCAGTATTTT. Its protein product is CASSSLADNTDTQYF.

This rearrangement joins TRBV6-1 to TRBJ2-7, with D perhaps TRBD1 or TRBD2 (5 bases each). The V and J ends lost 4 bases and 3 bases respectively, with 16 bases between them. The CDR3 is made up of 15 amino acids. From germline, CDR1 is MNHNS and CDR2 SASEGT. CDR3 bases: TGTGCCAGCAGTGGACGGGGTTGGGGCGGCTACGAGCAGTACTTC. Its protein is CASSGRGWGGYEQYF.

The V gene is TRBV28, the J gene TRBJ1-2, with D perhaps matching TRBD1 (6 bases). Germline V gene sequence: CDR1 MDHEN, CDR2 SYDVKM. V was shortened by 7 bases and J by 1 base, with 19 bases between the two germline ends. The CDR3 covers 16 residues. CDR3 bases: TGTGCCAGCATAGGGCAGGGGCTCTTGGATAACTATGGCTACACCTTC. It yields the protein CASIGQGLLDNYGYTF.

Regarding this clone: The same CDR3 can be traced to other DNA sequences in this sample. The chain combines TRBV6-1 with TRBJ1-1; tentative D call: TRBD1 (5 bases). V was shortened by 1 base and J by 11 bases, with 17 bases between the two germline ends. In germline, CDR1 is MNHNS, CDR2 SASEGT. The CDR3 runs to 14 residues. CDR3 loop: CASSEDPYGGRAFF. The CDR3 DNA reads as TGTGCCAGCAGTGAAGACCCTTATGGGGGACGGGCTTTCTTT.

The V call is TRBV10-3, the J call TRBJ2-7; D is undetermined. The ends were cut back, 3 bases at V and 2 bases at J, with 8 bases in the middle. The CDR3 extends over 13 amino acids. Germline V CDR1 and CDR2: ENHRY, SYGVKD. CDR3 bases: TGTGCCATCAGTGACAGACCCCCCTACGAGCAGTACTTC. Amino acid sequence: CAISDRPPYEQYF.

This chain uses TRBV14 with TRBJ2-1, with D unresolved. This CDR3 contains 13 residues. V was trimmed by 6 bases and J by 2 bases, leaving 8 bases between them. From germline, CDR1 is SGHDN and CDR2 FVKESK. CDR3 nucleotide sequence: TGTGCCAGCAGTCCGGGTGCCTACAATGAGCAGTTCTTC. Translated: CASSPGAYNEQFF.

Here the CDR3 DNA reads TGTGCCAGCAGTTTAGAGTCAAGGGTCTCTGGGGCCAACGTCCTGACTTTC. As protein: CASSLESRVSGANVLTF. V is TRBV28 and J is TRBJ2-6, with no clear D. This CDR3 has 17 amino acids. Germline V gene lookup returns CDR1 MDHEN and CDR2 SYDVKM. V lost 2 bases to trimming and J lost 0 bases, with 11 bases between them.

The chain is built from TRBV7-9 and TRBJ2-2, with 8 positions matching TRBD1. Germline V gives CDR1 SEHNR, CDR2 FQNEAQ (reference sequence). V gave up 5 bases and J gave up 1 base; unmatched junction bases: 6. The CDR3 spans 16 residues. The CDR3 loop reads CASSPQGAQNTGELFF. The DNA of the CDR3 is TGTGCCAGCAGCCCGCAGGGGGCACAGAACACCGGGGAGCTGTTTTTT.

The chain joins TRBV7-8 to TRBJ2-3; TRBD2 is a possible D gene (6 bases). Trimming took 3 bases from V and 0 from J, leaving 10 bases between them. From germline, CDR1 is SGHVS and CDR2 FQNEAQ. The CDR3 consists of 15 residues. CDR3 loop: CASSFGTSSTDTQYF. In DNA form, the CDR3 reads TGTGCCAGCAGCTTCGGTACTAGCAGCACAGATACGCAGTATTTT. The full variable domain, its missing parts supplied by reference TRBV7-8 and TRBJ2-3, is GAGVSQSPRYKVAKRGQDVALRCDPISGHVSLFWYQQALGQGPEFLTYFQNEAQLDKSGLPSDRFFAERPEGSVSTLKIQRTQQEDSAVYLCASSFGTSSTDTQYFGPGTRLTVL.

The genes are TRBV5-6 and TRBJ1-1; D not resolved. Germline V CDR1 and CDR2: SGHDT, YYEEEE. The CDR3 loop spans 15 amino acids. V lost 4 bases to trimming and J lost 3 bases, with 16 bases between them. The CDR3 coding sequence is TGTGCCAGCAGCCTATCCTCAGCGTTCCACACTGAAGCTTTCTTT. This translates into CASSLSSAFHTEAFF.

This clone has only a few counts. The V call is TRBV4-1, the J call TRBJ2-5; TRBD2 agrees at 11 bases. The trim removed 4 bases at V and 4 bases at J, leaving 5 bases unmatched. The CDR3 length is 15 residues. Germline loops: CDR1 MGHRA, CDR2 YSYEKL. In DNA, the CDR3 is TGCGCCAGCAGCCGCCTAGCGGGGGGTTTAGAGACCCAGTACTTC. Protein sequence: CASSRLAGGLETQYF.

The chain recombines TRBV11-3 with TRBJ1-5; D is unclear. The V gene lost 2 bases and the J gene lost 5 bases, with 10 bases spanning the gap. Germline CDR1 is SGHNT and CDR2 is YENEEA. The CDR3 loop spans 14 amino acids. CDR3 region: CASSLPTSYQPQHF. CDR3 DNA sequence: TGTGCCAGCAGCTTACCGACATCATATCAGCCCCAGCATTTT.

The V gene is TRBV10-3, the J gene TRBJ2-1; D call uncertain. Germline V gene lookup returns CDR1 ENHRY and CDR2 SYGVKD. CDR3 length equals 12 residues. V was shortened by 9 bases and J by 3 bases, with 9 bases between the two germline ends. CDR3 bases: TGTGCCATTTCCGACCACTACAATGAGCAGTTCTTC. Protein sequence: CAISDHYNEQFF.

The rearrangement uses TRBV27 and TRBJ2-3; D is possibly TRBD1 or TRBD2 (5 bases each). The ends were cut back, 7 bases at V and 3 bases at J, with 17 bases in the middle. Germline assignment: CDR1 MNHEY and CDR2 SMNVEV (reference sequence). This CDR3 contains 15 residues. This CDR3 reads CASTPRDPKTDTQYF. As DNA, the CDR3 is TGTGCCAGCACCCCTCGGGACCCTAAGACAGATACGCAGTATTTT.

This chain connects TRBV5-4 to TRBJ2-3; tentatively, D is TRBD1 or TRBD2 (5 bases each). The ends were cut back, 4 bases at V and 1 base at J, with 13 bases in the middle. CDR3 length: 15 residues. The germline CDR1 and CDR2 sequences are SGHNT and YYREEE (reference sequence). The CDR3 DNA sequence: TGTGCCAGCAGCCTCAGGGCGGAGGGCACAGATACGCAGTATTTT. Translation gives CASSLRAEGTDTQYF.

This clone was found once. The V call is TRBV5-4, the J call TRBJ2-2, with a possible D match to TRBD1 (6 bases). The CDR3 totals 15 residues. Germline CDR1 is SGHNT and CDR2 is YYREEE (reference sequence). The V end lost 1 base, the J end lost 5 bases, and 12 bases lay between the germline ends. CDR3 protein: CASSLTGRRTGELFF. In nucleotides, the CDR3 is TGTGCCAGCAGCTTGACAGGGAGAAGAACCGGGGAGCTGTTTTTT. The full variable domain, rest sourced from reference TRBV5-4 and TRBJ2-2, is ETGVTQSPTHLIKTRGQQVTLRCSSQSGHNTVSWYQQALGQGPQFIFQYYREEENGRGNFPPRFSGLQFPNYSSELNVNALELDDSALYLCASSLTGRRTGELFFGEGSRLTVL.

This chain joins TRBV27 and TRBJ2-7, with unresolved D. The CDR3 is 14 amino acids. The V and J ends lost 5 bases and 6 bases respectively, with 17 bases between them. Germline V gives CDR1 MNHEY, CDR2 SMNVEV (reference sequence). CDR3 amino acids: CASSPNWASIEQYF. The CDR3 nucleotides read TGTGCCAGCAGTCCTAACTGGGCAAGTATCGAGCAGTACTTC.

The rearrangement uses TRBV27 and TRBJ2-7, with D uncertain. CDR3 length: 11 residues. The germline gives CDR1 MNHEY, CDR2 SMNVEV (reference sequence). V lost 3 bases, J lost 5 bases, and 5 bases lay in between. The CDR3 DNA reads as TGTGCCAGCAGTTTGGGCAACGAGCAGTACTTC. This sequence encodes CASSLGNEQYF.

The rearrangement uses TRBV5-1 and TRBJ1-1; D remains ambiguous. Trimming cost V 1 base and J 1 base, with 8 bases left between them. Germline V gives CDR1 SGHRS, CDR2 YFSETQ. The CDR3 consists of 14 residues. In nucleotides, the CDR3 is TGCGCCAGCAGCTTGAACAGCCGGAACACTGAAGCTTTCTTT. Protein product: CASSLNSRNTEAFF. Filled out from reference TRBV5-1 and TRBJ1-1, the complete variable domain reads KAGVTQTPRYLIKTRGQQVTLSCSPISGHRSVSWYQQTPGQGLQFLFEYFSETQRNKGNFPGRFSGRQFSNSRSEMNVSTLELGDSALYLCASSLNSRNTEAFFGQGTRLTVV.